This TCR beta chain was sequenced during a study of fetal regulatory T cell absence and autoimmunity. Study context: The IPEX patients lacked clinical diabetes but had exocrine pancreas autoimmunity. Study-level results: Broadly similar TRB gene family usage was seen in pancreas and cord blood. Compared with cord blood, pancreas showed oligoclonal TCR enrichment, some clones over 95-fold.

Per the germline V gene, CDR1 is GTSNPN and CDR2 is SVGIG (reference sequence). V lost 3 bases to trimming and J lost 7 bases, with 16 bases between them. The CDR3 is 14 residues long. This was a survey-level run. Clones were sequenced by immunoSEQ multiplex PCR, and TCRdb holds only the in-frame ones, with some missing. The sample carries just over 45,000 clones, around 85% recorded once. Points on this clone: Its target is not known.

Material: cord blood. This chain uses TRBV30 with TRBJ1-5; D ambiguous. The receptor was derived from a newborn boy with IPEX syndrome. The CDR3 region is CAWSRGRLGQPQHF. CDR3 sequence (DNA): TGTGCCTGGAGCCGAGGGAGATTAGGGCAGCCCCAGCATTTT.